Described below is a single T cell receptor (beta chain) sequence and its context. What it binds is not known. The CDR3 is 14 residues long. Germline values: CDR1 SGHDT, CDR2 YYEEEE. V was cut by 7 bases and J by 0 bases, with 8 bases left in between. PCR amplification relied on 60 Vbeta primers (plus 13 Jbeta primers). Repertoires were generated with immunoSEQ multiplex PCR, while TCRdb's copy carries only in-frame clones and drops some. The table records about 140,000 clones, about 86% of them present only once. The sample belongs to a study of cytomegalovirus exposure and HLA in healthy donors. Study outcomes and limitations: Being productive about 87% or about 30% of the time was typical of most TCR beta V segments in an earlier analysis.

The rearrangement links TRBV5-6 to TRBJ1-6, with D perhaps matching TRBD1 (5 bases). The origin of this receptor is a man between 40 and 49 years old in good health and CMV-seropositive. What was sequenced was PBMCs. Here the CDR3 reads CASGGSSYNSPLHF. Written as DNA, the CDR3 is TGTGCCAGCGGGGGGAGCTCCTATAATTCACCCCTCCACTTT.